This passage covers 5 T cell receptor beta chains from one sample sequenced in a study of T cell changes during pregnancy in multiple sclerosis. Using immunoSEQ multiplex PCR, the repertoire was profiled, and TCRdb retains in-frame clones only, with some absent. The data show under 55,000 clones, 85% to 95% seen once. Source: CD4+ T cells from peripheral blood mononuclear cells, taken in the third trimester of pregnancy. These receptor sequences come from a female donor with multiple sclerosis, enrolled in a pregnancy study.

This chain connects TRBV7-2 to TRBJ2-5, with a tentative D call TRBD2 (5 bases). The CDR3 is 14 amino acids. Germline V gene lookup returns CDR1 SGHTA and CDR2 FQGNSA. V lost 3 bases, J lost 5 bases, and 13 bases lay in between. As DNA, the CDR3 is TGTGCCAGCAGCTTCCCCTGGTCGGGGGAGACCCAGTACTTC. Protein: CASSFPWSGETQYF.

The chain couples TRBV6-5 to TRBJ2-1, with D perhaps TRBD1 (5 bases). The CDR3 consists of 14 residues. V dropped 5 bases and J dropped 7 bases, with 15 bases sitting between them. Germline CDR1 is MNHEY and CDR2 is SVGAGI. CDR3 in DNA: TGTGCCAGCAGTGACCGGACAAATCCGAATGAGCAGTTCTTC. This gives the protein CASSDRTNPNEQFF.

The V call is TRBV6-6, the J call TRBJ1-4; a weak D match, TRBD1 (5 bases). This CDR3 has 15 residues. Germline CDR1 and CDR2: MNHNY and SVGAGI (reference sequence). Trimming stripped 2 bases from V and 2 bases from J, with 9 bases between. The CDR3, as DNA: TGTGCCAGCAGTTACCAGGGTCCGACTAATGAAAAACTGTTTTTT. Translating it yields CASSYQGPTNEKLFF.

V gene TRBV7-3 combines with J gene TRBJ1-3; weak D call: TRBD1 (6 bases). With 2 bases removed from V and 3 bases from J, the gap between germline ends came to 11 bases. The germline V gene encodes CDR1 SGHTA and CDR2 FQGTGA. The CDR3 runs to 15 residues. CDR3 residues: CASSLFQGFGNTIYF. CDR3 DNA sequence: TGTGCCAGCAGCTTATTTCAGGGGTTTGGAAACACCATATATTTT.

The gene calls are TRBV2 and TRBJ1-6, with D possibly matching TRBD1 (5 bases). The CDR3 extends over 15 amino acids. The germline gives CDR1 SNHLY, CDR2 FYNNEI. Trimming stripped 4 bases from V and 10 bases from J, with 17 bases between. The CDR3 reads CASSARLEGLSPLHF. The DNA for the CDR3 is TGTGCCAGCAGTGCCCGGTTGGAGGGGCTATCACCCCTCCACTTT.